This T cell receptor (beta chain) stems from a study of metastatic and nonmetastatic thyroid tumors. Study overall: Malignant and benign thyroid patients had repertoires compared in peripheral blood and tumor or nodule tissue.

To note about this clone: Its antigen is as yet unknown.

With 5 bases removed from V and 0 bases from J, the gap between germline ends came to 8 bases. The germline V gene encodes CDR1 MDHEN and CDR2 SYDVKM. This CDR3 contains 13 residues. Study findings and constraints: Within blood and tumor, benign nodules reportedly had significantly lower TCR beta diversity than malignant thyroid tumors did.

Original methodology: CDR3 was compared across clinicopathological groups, and the resulting differences were used to build a distant-metastasis classifier for papillary thyroid cancer. TCRdb recomputed clones from the PCR reads via MiXCR. None of the V and J calls come from the authors' own analysis; TCRdb made them. The repertoire holds some 52,000 clones, with approximately 19% as singletons. Treatment of any kind had been given to no patient before thyroid surgery. The rearrangement joins TRBV28 to TRBJ2-7; D call uncertain. This TCR was recovered from a female donor with papillary thyroid cancer or a benign thyroid nodule (not recorded which). Some clones in this sample may be carry-over from other donors' samples. Sequenced sample: blood. This CDR3 is CASSTCFSYEQYF. In DNA, the CDR3 is TGTGCCAGCAGTACCTGTTTCTCCTACGAGCAGTACTTC. Together with reference TRBV28 and TRBJ2-7, the CDR3 gives the full variable domain: DVKVTQSSRYLVKRTGEKVFLECVQDMDHENMFWYRQDPGLGLRLIYFSYDVKMKEKGDIPEGYSVSREKKERFSLILESASTNQTSMYLCASSTCFSYEQYFGPGTRLTVT.